This entry describes one T cell receptor (beta chain). Some clones are missing from TCRdb's copy, which holds only in-frame ones; the method was immunoSEQ multiplex PCR. Of roughly 90,000 clones detected, approximately 94% appear once; the ten largest clones hold 2% to 3%. This record belongs to a study of OX40 agonist ivuxolimab in advanced cancers. Trimming took 6 bases from V and 5 from J; bases not matched to a gene: 6. CDR1 is LNHDA and CDR2 is SQIVND in the germline V gene (reference sequence). The CDR3 extends over 15 amino acids. The receptor comes from an adult with an advanced solid tumor such as melanoma, head and neck, liver or kidney cancer. The chain couples TRBV19 to TRBJ2-1; 11 positions match TRBD2. The starting material was CD4+ or CD8+ T cells sorted from blood, obtained in a trial of the OX40 agonist ivuxolimab. The CDR3 loop is CASSAGLADHNEQFF. DNA for the CDR3: TGTGCCAGTAGCGCGGGACTAGCGGACCACAATGAGCAGTTCTTC.